The rows below give T cell receptor beta chains drawn from one sample of a study of graft-versus-host responses after intestinal transplantation. Assay used: immunoSEQ multiplex PCR; TCRdb lists only in-frame clones, some missing. The sample has tens of thousands of clones, about 90% seen once; the top ten hold 1.5% to 2%. Sequenced here: PBMCs, sampled 26 days after transplant. The receptors were sampled from a human patient who received an intestinal transplant, so some T cells may come from the graft donor. Both conserved end residues are part of each CDR3. A D gene is named only where the DNA matches it firmly. Part of the rows lack a size; the others show once, few, many or a class for expanded clones.

v_call	clone_size	j_call	d_call	cdr3_aa	cdr3_nt
TRBV27	-	TRBJ1-2	TRBD1	CASSPNRGLNYGYTF	TGTGCCAGCAGTCCAAACAGGGGTTTGAACTATGGCTACACCTTC
TRBV28	-	TRBJ1-1	-	CASSLQGNTEAFF	TGTGCCAGCAGTTTACAGGGGAACACTGAAGCTTTCTTT
TRBV28	-	TRBJ2-5	TRBD1	CASSRQGAETQYF	TGTGCCAGCAGTCGACAGGGCGCAGAGACCCAGTACTTC
TRBV15	-	TRBJ2-1	TRBD2	CATSRGPGLASYNEQFF	TGTGCCACCAGCAGAGGACCGGGACTAGCCTCCTACAATGAGCAGTTCTTC
TRBV7-3	few	TRBJ1-6	-	CASSWGLPNSPLHF	TGTGCCAGCAGCTGGGGGCTTCCTAATTCACCCCTCCACTTT
TRBV6-1	-	TRBJ1-4	TRBD1	CASGTGTGEEKLFF	TGTGCCAGTGGGACCGGGACAGGGGAAGAAAAACTGTTTTTT
TRBV13	medium-sized	TRBJ1-6	TRBD1	CASSPRDRGNNSPLHF	TGTGCCAGCAGCCCCCGGGACAGGGGGAATAATTCACCCCTCCACTTT
TRBV4-1	-	TRBJ1-2	-	CASSQDLREGGFYYGYTF	TGCGCCAGCAGCCAAGATCTTAGGGAGGGGGGGTTTTACTATGGCTACACCTTC
TRBV4-1	-	TRBJ1-1	TRBD1	CASSPRTGRAEAFF	TGCGCCAGCAGCCCACGGACAGGGCGTGCTGAAGCTTTCTTT
TRBV5-5	-	TRBJ1-1	-	CASSQVGTEAFF	TGTGCCAGCTCACAGGTAGGGACTGAAGCTTTCTTT
TRBV4-1	-	TRBJ2-7	TRBD2	CASSQVTLAGDETYEQYF	TGCGCCAGCAGCCAGGTGACACTAGCGGGAGATGAGACCTACGAGCAGTACTTC
TRBV5-1	-	TRBJ2-3	-	CASSLEQGNPTDTQYF	TGCGCCAGCAGCTTAGAACAGGGAAACCCCACAGATACGCAGTATTTT
TRBV9	-	TRBJ2-2	-	CASSGTRDSGELFF	TGTGCCAGCAGCGGAACTAGGGATTCGGGGGAGCTGTTTTTT
TRBV6-5	-	TRBJ1-1	TRBD1	CASAETGVNTEAFF	TGTGCCAGCGCAGAAACAGGGGTGAACACTGAAGCTTTCTTT
TRBV28	-	TRBJ1-5	TRBD1	CASSSLGRQGAYQPQHF	TGTGCCAGCAGCAGTTTGGGCCGACAGGGGGCTTACCAGCCCCAGCATTTT
TRBV19	-	TRBJ1-5	-	CASRRGNQPQHF	TGTGCCAGCCGAAGGGGGAATCAGCCCCAGCATTTT
TRBV6-1	-	TRBJ1-1	-	CASRGGGNTEAFF	TGTGCCAGCAGGGGGGGTGGGAACACTGAAGCTTTCTTT
TRBV6-1	-	TRBJ2-7	TRBD2	CASRKLAGGPHEQYF	TGTGCCAGCAGGAAACTAGCGGGAGGGCCCCACGAGCAGTACTTC
TRBV28	-	TRBJ1-5	-	CASSLTGGMRQPQHF	TGTGCCAGCAGTTTGACCGGGGGTATGCGTCAGCCCCAGCATTTT
TRBV4-1	-	TRBJ1-1	-	CASSMGATEAFF	TGCGCCAGCAGCATGGGGGCCACTGAAGCTTTCTTT
TRBV14	-	TRBJ2-1	-	CASSLMNEQFF	TGTGCCAGCAGCCTCATGAATGAGCAGTTCTTC
TRBV11-3	-	TRBJ2-3	TRBD1	CASSLGQESTDTQYF	TGTGCCAGCAGCCTCGGACAGGAGAGCACAGATACGCAGTATTTT
TRBV11-2	once	TRBJ2-5	TRBD1	CASSLRKQGAIQETQYF	TGTGCCAGCAGCTTAAGAAAGCAGGGGGCGATCCAAGAGACCCAGTACTTC
TRBV6-5	-	TRBJ1-2	TRBD1	CASSLVGDSYGYTF	TGTGCCAGCAGTTTGGTGGGGGACAGTTATGGCTACACCTTC
TRBV6-5	-	TRBJ2-7	-	CASSYSITGSYEQYF	TGTGCCAGCAGTTACTCGATAACAGGCTCCTACGAGCAGTACTTC
TRBV2	-	TRBJ1-2	TRBD1	CASSTTGGDYGYTF	TGTGCCAGCAGTACCACAGGGGGTGACTATGGCTACACCTTC
TRBV5-8	-	TRBJ2-5	-	CAGLFVGTQYF	TGTGCCGGACTTTTCGTGGGGACCCAGTACTTC
TRBV15	-	TRBJ1-1	-	CATRYRAMNTEAFF	TGTGCCACCCGATACAGGGCGATGAACACTGAAGCTTTCTTT
TRBV19	-	TRBJ1-2	-	CATLRDNENYGYTF	TGTGCCACCCTCCGGGACAACGAAAACTATGGCTACACCTTC
TRBV4-1	-	TRBJ1-6	-	CASSLGQPNSPLHF	TGCGCCAGCAGCCTGGGACAACCTAATTCACCCCTCCACTTT